This TCR beta chain emerged from a study of blood T cell repertoires in COVID-19. Study details: From the United States, Italy and Spain came samples of acute and convalescent COVID-19. T cells, B-cell-depleted T cells, or PBMCs supplied cDNA or gDNA.

Authors' analysis steps: Cell counts per sample came from amplifying reference gene primers. Clones were sequenced by immunoSEQ multiplex PCR, and TCRdb holds only the in-frame ones, with some missing. The DNA gave D and trimming, while V, J and clone size come from that table. The table has 350,000 or so clones, around 82% seen once. This CDR3 has 16 residues. The junction had 9 bases not matched to a gene; V was cut back by 2 bases and J by 3 bases. Germline V CDR1 and CDR2: MNHEY, SVGEGT. The genes are TRBV6-2 or TRBV6-3 and TRBJ1-1; 7 nucleotides match TRBD1. The receptor was derived from a man aged 25-45 years with active or convalescent COVID-19. Sequenced material: peripheral blood. CDR3 nucleotide sequence: TGTGCCAGCAGTTACAGCAAAAACAGGGGAGACACTGAAGCTTTCTTT. This encodes CASSYSKNRGDTEAFF.